The rows below give T cell receptor beta chains drawn from one sample of a study of T cells after yellow fever vaccination. MiXCR, run by TCRdb on the 5' RACE reads, gives a single entry per CDR3 protein. The sample lists more than 95,000 distinct CDR3 sequences, roughly 15% occurring once. The input for sequencing was CD8+ T cells sorted from PBMCs, taken 5 days after the yellow fever booster vaccination. These TCRs come from a man between 18 and 35 years old who received the YFV17D yellow fever vaccine. Each CDR3 is given with its conserved first and last residue. The order of the fields is D gene, J gene, V gene, CDR3 protein. The D gene is left open where the match is weak.

TRBD2 TRBJ2-6 TRBV14 CASSPRTSGVGYSGANVLTF
. TRBJ1-1 TRBV7-9 CASSFGGLEAFF
TRBD1 TRBJ2-1 TRBV11-2 CASSYTGGAGEQFF
TRBD2 TRBJ2-6 TRBV3-1 CATAAPGGRLAGANVLTF
TRBD1 TRBJ1-1 TRBV6-6 CASSYSMTGGAGNTEAFF
. TRBJ1-1 TRBV29-1 CSVNLDGYTEAFF
TRBD1 TRBJ2-1 TRBV7-8 CASSLEQGKDNEQFF
TRBD2 TRBJ2-1 TRBV7-6 CASRAGGHARWGEQFF
. TRBJ2-2 TRBV7-2 CASLRANTGELFF
TRBD1 TRBJ1-2 TRBV12-3/TRBV12-4 CASSIKPGQGAHRYGYTF
TRBD1 TRBJ1-2 TRBV4-1 CASSHRQGDYGYTF
. TRBJ1-2 TRBV7-9 CASSLGTHNYGYTF
. TRBJ1-3 TRBV7-6 CASSLGVSSGNTIYF
. TRBJ1-1 TRBV5-4 CASSGPNGNAEAFF
. TRBJ1-5 TRBV4-3 CASSQDWTDSNQPQHF
TRBD2 TRBJ2-3 TRBV29-1 CSVDMRTSGTDTQYF
. TRBJ2-2 TRBV7-2 CASSLARAGAGPGELFF
TRBD1 TRBJ2-3 TRBV25-1 CASSESSRGRRDTQYF
. TRBJ1-1 TRBV20-1 CSASYRESTEAFF
. TRBJ2-6 TRBV27 CASSLLGAGSGGGANVLTF
TRBD1 TRBJ2-5 TRBV10-2 CASSEMTGDKETQYF
. TRBJ2-7 TRBV6-1 CASSEAHGDHEQYF
TRBD1 TRBJ1-5 TRBV4-1 CASSPHPGQVAIQPQHF
. TRBJ2-2 TRBV12-3/TRBV12-4 CASRRTENTGELFF
. TRBJ2-2 TRBV29-1 CSVEGLANTGELFF
TRBD1 TRBJ2-1 TRBV11-2 CASSPGQGKWNNEQFF